This T cell receptor (beta chain) was retrieved from a study of blood T cell repertoires in COVID-19. Study-level information: COVID-19 samples from acute and convalescent phases originated in the United States, Italy and Spain. T cells, B-cell-depleted T cells, or PBMCs provided the cDNA or gDNA that served as material.

Seattle's cohort entered during active infection and was followed longitudinally. In the original processing: Estimated nucleated cell counts came from reference gene primer amplification. Assay used: immunoSEQ multiplex PCR; TCRdb lists only in-frame clones, some missing. That table gives V, J and clone size, and the DNA gave D and trimming. The table has approximately 50,000 clones, around four fifths seen once. The CDR3 covers 16 residues. V lost 4 bases, J lost 4 bases, and 10 bases stayed unmatched. CDR1 is SGDLS and CDR2 is YYNGEE in the germline V gene. The rearrangement links TRBV9 to TRBJ1-1; 10 bases agree with TRBD1. This sequence was found in a man in his 60s with COVID-19, enrolled during active disease. The sample taken for sequencing was peripheral blood. CDR3 nucleotides: TGTGCCAGCAGCCCCAGGGACAGGGGTAGGTCCACTGAAGCTTTCTTT. This translates into CASSPRDRGRSTEAFF.